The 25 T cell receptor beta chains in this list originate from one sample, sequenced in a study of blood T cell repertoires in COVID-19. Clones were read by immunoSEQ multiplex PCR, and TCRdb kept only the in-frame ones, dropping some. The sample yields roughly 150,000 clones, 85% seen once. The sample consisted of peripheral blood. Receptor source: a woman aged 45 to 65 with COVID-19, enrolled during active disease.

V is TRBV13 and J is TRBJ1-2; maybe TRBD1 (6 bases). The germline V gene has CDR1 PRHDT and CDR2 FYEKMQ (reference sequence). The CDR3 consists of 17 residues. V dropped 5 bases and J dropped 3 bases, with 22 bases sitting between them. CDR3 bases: TGTGCCAGCAGCCTAGCTCCACCCCCACAGGGACACTATGGCTACACCTTC. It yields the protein CASSLAPPPQGHYGYTF.

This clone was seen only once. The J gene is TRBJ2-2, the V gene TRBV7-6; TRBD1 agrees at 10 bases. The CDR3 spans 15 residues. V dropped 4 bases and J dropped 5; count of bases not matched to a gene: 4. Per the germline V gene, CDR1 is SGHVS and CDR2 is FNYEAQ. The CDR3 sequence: CASSWGQGSTGELFF. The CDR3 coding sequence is TGTGCCAGCAGCTGGGGACAGGGGAGTACCGGGGAGCTGTTTTTT.

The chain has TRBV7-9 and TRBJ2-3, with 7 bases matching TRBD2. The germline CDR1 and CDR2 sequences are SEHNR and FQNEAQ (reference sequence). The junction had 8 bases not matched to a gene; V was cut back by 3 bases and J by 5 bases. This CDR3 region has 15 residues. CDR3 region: CASSFAGAGGDTQYF. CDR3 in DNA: TGTGCCAGCAGCTTTGCGGGAGCCGGGGGAGATACGCAGTATTTT. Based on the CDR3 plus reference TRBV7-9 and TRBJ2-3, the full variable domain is DTGVSQNPRHKITKRGQNVTFRCDPISEHNRLYWYRQTLGQGPEFLTYFQNEAQLEKSRLLSDRFSAERPKGSFSTLEIQRTEQGDSAMYLCASSFAGAGGDTQYFGPGTRLTVL.

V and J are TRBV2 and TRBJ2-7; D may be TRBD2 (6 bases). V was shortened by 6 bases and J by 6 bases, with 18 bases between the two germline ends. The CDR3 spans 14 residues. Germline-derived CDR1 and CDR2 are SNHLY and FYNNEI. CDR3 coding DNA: TGTGCCAGCAGGGCCCCTATAGTTAGCGGCGAGCAGTACTTC. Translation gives CASRAPIVSGEQYF. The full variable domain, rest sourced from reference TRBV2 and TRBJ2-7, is EPEVTQTPSHQVTQMGQEVILRCVPISNHLYFYWYRQILGQKVEFLVSFYNNEISEKSEIFDDQFSVERPDGSNFTLKIRSTKLEDSAMYFCASRAPIVSGEQYFGPGTRLTVT.

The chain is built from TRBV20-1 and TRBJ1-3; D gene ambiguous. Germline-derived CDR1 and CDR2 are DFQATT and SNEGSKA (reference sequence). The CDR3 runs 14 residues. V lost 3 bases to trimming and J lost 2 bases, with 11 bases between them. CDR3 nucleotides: TGCAGTGCTAGTGACGGGGAGGCTGGAAACACCATATATTTT. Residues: CSASDGEAGNTIYF.

DNA for the CDR3: TGTGCCAGCAGTTCAGTAGGGGTAAGTCAGCCCCAGCATTTT. Its translation is CASSSVGVSQPQHF. J is TRBJ1-5 and V is TRBV28, with a weak D call TRBD1 (5 bases). V lost 4 bases, J lost 6 bases, and 13 bases lay in between. The CDR3 covers 14 residues. CDR1 is MDHEN and CDR2 is SYDVKM in the germline V gene.

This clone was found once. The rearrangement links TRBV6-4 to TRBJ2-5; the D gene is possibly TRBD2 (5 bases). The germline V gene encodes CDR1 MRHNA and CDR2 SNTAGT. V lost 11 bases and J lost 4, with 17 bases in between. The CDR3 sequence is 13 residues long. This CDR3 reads CAALKTSRETQYF. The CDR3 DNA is TGTGCCGCCCTAAAAACTAGTCGAGAGACCCAGTACTTC.

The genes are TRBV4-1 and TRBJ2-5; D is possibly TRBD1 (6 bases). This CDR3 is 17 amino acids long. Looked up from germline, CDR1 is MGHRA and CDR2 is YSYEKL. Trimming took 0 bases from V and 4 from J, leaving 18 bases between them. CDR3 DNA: TGCGCCAGCAGCCAAGAGGGAGAGGGGGTATCGAGAGAGACCCAGTACTTC. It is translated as CASSQEGEGVSRETQYF.

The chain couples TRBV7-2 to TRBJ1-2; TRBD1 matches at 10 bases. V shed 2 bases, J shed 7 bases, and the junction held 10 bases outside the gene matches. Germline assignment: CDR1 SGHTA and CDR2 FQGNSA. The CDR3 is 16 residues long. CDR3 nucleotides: TGTGCCAGCAGCTTAACAGACAGGGGGCTAGTTGGTGGCTACACCTTC. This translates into CASSLTDRGLVGGYTF.

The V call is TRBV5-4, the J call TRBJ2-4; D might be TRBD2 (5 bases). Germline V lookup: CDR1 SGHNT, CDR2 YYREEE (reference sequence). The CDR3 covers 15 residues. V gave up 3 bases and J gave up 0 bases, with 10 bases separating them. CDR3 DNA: TGTGCCAGCAGCTCATCTCGGGGAGCCAAAAACATTCAGTACTTC. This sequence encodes CASSSSRGAKNIQYF. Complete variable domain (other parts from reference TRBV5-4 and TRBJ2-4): ETGVTQSPTHLIKTRGQQVTLRCSSQSGHNTVSWYQQALGQGPQFIFQYYREEENGRGNFPPRFSGLQFPNYSSELNVNALELDDSALYLCASSSSRGAKNIQYFGAGTRLSVL.

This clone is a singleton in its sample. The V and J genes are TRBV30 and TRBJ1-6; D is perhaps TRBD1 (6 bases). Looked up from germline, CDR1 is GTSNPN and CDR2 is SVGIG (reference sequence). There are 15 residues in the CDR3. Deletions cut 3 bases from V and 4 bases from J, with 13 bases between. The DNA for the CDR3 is TGTGCCTGGAGACCGAGACAGGTTTATAATTCACCCCTCCACTTT. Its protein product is CAWRPRQVYNSPLHF.

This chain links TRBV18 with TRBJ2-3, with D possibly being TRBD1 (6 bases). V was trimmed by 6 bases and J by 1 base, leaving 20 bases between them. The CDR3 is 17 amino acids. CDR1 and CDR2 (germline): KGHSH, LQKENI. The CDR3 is CASSASPGESGTDTQYF. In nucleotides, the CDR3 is TGTGCCAGCTCGGCTTCGCCAGGGGAGTCTGGCACAGATACGCAGTATTTT.

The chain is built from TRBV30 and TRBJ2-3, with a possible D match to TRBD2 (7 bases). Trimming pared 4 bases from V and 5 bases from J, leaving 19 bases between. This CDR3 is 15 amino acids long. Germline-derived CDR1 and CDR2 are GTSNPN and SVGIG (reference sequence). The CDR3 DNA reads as TGTGCCTGGAAGTTTAGGGGGGGGGCCAAAGATACGCAGTATTTT. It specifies CAWKFRGGAKDTQYF.

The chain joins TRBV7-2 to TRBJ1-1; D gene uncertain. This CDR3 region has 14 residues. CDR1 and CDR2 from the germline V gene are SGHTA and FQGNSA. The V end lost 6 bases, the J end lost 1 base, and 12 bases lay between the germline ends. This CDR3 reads CASSRPRTNTEAFF. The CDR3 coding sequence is TGTGCCAGCAGTCGACCTAGAACGAACACTGAAGCTTTCTTT.

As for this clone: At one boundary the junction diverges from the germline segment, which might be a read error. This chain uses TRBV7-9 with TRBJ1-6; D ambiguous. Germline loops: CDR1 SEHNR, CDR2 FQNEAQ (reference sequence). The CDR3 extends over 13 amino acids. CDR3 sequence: CASSSPGPSPFHF. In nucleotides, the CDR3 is TGTGCCAGCAGCTCCCCGGGTCCTTCACCCTTCCACTTT.

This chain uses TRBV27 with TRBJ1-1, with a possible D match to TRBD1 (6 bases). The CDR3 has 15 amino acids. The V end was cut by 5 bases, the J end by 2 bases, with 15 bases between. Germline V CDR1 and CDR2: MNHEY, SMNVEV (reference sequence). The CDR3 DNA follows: TGTGCCAGCAGTCTCTATTCGACAGGTAACACTGAAGCTTTCTTT. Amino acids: CASSLYSTGNTEAFF.

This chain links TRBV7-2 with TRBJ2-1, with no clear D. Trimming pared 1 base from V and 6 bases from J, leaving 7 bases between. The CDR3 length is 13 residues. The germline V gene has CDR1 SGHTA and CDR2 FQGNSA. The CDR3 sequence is CASSLGRLNEQFF. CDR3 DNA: TGTGCCAGCAGCTTAGGACGACTCAATGAGCAGTTCTTC.

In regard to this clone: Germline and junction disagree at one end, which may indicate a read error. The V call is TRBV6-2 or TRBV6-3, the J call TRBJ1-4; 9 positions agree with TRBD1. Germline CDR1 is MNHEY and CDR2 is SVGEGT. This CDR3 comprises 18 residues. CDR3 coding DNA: TGTGCCAGCAGTTCTCTAGTCCCGGGACAGGGTCCTAAAGAAAAACTGTTTTTT. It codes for CASSSLVPGQGPKEKLFF.

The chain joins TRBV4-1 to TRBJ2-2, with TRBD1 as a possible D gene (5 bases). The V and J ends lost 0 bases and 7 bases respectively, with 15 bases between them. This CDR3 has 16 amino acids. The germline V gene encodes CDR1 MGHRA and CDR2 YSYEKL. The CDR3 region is CASSQEIPGYNGELFF. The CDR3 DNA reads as TGCGCCAGCAGCCAAGAGATCCCAGGGTATAACGGGGAGCTGTTTTTT.

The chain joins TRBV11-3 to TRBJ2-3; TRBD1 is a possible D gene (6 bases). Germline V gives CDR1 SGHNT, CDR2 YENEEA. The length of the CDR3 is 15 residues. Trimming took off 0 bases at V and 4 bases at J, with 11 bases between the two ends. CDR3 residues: CASSLEDSEADTQYF. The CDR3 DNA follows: TGTGCCAGCAGCTTAGAGGACAGTGAAGCAGATACGCAGTATTTT.

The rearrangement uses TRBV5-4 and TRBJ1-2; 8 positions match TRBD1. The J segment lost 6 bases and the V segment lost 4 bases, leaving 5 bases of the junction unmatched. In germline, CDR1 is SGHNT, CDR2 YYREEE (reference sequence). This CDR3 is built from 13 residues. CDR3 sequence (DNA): TGTGCCAGCAGCCGGGACAGGTGGGATGGCTACACCTTC. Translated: CASSRDRWDGYTF.

In DNA, the CDR3 is TGCGCCAGCAGCCCAATTGGACTAGCGGACGAGCAGTACTTC. It encodes CASSPIGLADEQYF. The rearrangement joins TRBV5-1 to TRBJ2-7, with 10 bases fitting TRBD2. The CDR3 has 14 amino acids. Trimming removed 4 bases from V and 5 bases from J; junction bases left unmatched: 6. Germline loops: CDR1 SGHRS, CDR2 YFSETQ. The whole variable domain, filled in from reference TRBV5-1 and TRBJ2-7, reads KAGVTQTPRYLIKTRGQQVTLSCSPISGHRSVSWYQQTPGQGLQFLFEYFSETQRNKGNFPGRFSGRQFSNSRSEMNVSTLELGDSALYLCASSPIGLADEQYFGPGTRLTVT.

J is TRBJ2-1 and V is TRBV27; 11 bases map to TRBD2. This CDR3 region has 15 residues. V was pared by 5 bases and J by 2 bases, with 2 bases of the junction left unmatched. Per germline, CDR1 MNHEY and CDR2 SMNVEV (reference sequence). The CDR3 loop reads CASSVSGGAYNEQFF. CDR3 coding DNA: TGTGCCAGCAGTGTTAGCGGGGGGGCCTACAATGAGCAGTTCTTC.

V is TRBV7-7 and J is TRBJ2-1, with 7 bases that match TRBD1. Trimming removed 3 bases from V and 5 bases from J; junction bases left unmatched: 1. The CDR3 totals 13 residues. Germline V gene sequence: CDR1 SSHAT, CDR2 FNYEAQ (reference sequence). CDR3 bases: TGTGCCAGCAGCTTCGACAGGGACAATGAGCAGTTCTTC. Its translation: CASSFDRDNEQFF.

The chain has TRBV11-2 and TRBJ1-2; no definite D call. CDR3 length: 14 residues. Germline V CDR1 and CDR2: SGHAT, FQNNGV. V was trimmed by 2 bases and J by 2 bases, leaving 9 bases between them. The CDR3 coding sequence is TGTGCCAGCAGCTTAACCGACGGGAACTATGGCTACACCTTC. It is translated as CASSLTDGNYGYTF.